This T cell receptor beta chain comes out of a study of blood T cells in healthy people across ages. Study overall: Using template switching, researchers captured about one barcoded beta molecule for each two T cells.

Sample-barcoded 5' priming and a J-beta primer mix drove a second PCR of about 7 to 12 cycles. One entry per CDR3 protein, called by TCRdb with MiXCR from the 5' RACE reads. The sample lists 750,000 to 850,000 distinct CDR3 sequences, 25% occurring once. V shed 5 bases, J shed 10 bases, and the junction held 10 bases outside the gene matches. CDR3 size: 14 residues. Germline loops: CDR1 SEHNR, CDR2 FQNEAQ (reference sequence). A further study also used this sample, focusing on T cells of mothers and their children. From that report: M1S, a second-PCR primer, added sample barcodes and 2-4 random nucleotides.

Sequenced material: blood. The chain combines TRBV7-9 with TRBJ2-1, with 8 bases matching TRBD2. The TCR originated in a boy aged 5-17 years in good health. The CDR3 here is CASSPVSGNGEQFF. The CDR3, as DNA: TGTGCCAGCAGCCCCGTTAGCGGGAATGGGGAGCAGTTCTTC. Supplemented by reference TRBV7-9 and TRBJ2-1, the full variable domain reads DTGVSQNPRHKITKRGQNVTFRCDPISEHNRLYWYRQTLGQGPEFLTYFQNEAQLEKSRLLSDRFSAERPKGSFSTLEIQRTEQGDSAMYLCASSPVSGNGEQFFGPGTRLTVL.